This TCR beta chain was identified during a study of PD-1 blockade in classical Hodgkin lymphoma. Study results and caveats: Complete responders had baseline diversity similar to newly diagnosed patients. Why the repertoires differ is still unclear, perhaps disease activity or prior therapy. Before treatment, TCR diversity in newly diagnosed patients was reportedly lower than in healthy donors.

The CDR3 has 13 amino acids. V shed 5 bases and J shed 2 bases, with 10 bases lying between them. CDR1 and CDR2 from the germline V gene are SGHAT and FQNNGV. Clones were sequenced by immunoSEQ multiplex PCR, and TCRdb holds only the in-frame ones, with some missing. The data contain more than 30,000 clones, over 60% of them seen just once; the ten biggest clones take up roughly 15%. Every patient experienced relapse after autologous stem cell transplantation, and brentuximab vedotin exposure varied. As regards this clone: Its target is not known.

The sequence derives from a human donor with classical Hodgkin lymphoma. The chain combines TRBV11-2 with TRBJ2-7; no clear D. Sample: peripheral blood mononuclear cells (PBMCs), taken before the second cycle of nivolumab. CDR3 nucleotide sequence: TGTGCCAGCAGCCGCCCAACAACCTACGAGCAGTACTTC. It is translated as CASSRPTTYEQYF.